This T cell receptor (beta chain) came from a study of metastatic and nonmetastatic thyroid tumors. Whole-study context: Repertoire data that came from the blood and tumor or nodule tissue of malignant and benign thyroid patients were compared.

Overall study findings and caveats: In blood and tumor, TCR beta diversity was reportedly significantly higher in malignant thyroid tumors than in benign nodules.

Trimming pared 6 bases from V and 3 bases from J, leaving 14 bases between. The V gene's germline CDR1 is SQVTM and CDR2 ANQGSEA. CDR3 size: 13 residues. As processed by the authors: CDR3 was compared across clinicopathological groups, and the resulting differences were used to build a distant-metastasis classifier for papillary thyroid cancer. TCRdb re-called the PCR reads via MiXCR. Here the V and J calls rest on TCRdb's processing, not on the authors' analysis. The sample contains around 40,000 clones, 26% of which appear only once. Every patient was untreated before thyroid surgery. This clone was observed many times. What it binds is unknown.

The specimen was blood. This clonotype originated in a female donor with papillary thyroid cancer or a benign thyroid nodule (not recorded which). Some clones in this sample may be carry-over from other donors' samples. This chain joins TRBV29-1 and TRBJ1-2; D gene ambiguous. The CDR3 region is CSVRSGDYYGYTF. CDR3 in DNA: TGCAGCGTCCGAAGCGGGGATTACTATGGCTACACCTTC.